The present T cell receptor beta chain was sequenced within a study of breast tumors, draining lymph nodes, adjacent tissues. One entry per CDR3 protein, called by TCRdb with MiXCR from the multiplex PCR reads. This sample has 25,000 or so distinct CDR3 sequences, with roughly 20% found just once. This clonotype has ten or more counts. Germline CDR1 and CDR2: MDHEN and SYDVKM. The CDR3 runs 16 residues. V dropped 6 bases and J dropped 4; count of bases not matched to a gene: 11. Material for sequencing was breast tumor tissue. The sequence was collected from a female donor with breast cancer. Some clones in this sample may be carry-over from other donors' samples. The chain is built from TRBV28 and TRBJ2-1; 8 nucleotides agree with TRBD2. As DNA, the CDR3 is TGTGCCAGCAGGCAACCGGGAGGGGGTGGGTACAATGAGCAGTTCTTC. It encodes CASRQPGGGGYNEQFF. Looking up the rest from reference TRBV28 and TRBJ2-1 gives the full variable domain: DVKVTQSSRYLVKRTGEKVFLECVQDMDHENMFWYRQDPGLGLRLIYFSYDVKMKEKGDIPEGYSVSREKKERFSLILESASTNQTSMYLCASRQPGGGGYNEQFFGPGTRLTVL.